The 30 T cell receptor beta chains listed next were all sequenced from one sample in a study of blood T cell repertoires in COVID-19 (dated by TCRdb to the early 2020s). Receptor libraries were prepared by the immunoSEQ multiplex PCR assay. Drawn from immuneACCESS, this table holds only the in-frame rearrangements with V and J called that TCRdb kept. Clones are partly lost; checked studies trace under half to an unresolved V gene and leave the rest unexplained. The sample data list 210,000 or so clones, and over 70% of these were observed just once. The ten biggest clones cover roughly 2.8% of the sample. What was sequenced was peripheral blood. The receptors shown here come from a man aged 45 to 65 with active or convalescent COVID-19.

The gene calls are TRBV24-1 and TRBJ2-4; D unclear. The germline gives CDR1 KGHDR, CDR2 SFDVKD. Trimming took off 4 bases at V and 0 bases at J, with 12 bases between the two ends. The CDR3 contains 16 residues. The CDR3 is CATSESNVVAKNIQYF. The CDR3, as DNA: TGTGCCACCAGTGAAAGCAATGTTGTAGCCAAAAACATTCAGTACTTC.

The chain carries TRBV19 and TRBJ1-1; D not resolved. Trimming shortened V by 6 bases and J by 4 bases, and 12 bases separated the two germline ends. CDR1 is LNHDA, CDR2 SQIVND, per germline (reference sequence). The CDR3 is 13 amino acids. The CDR3 is CASSEVRGTEAFF. The CDR3, as DNA: TGTGCCAGTAGCGAAGTACGGGGCACTGAAGCTTTCTTT.

The rearrangement uses TRBV28 and TRBJ1-2; no clear D. Germline CDR1 and CDR2: MDHEN and SYDVKM. CDR3 length: 14 residues. V was shortened by 4 bases and J by 1 base, with 10 bases between the two germline ends. The DNA for the CDR3 is TGTGCCAGCAGTTCCGAACAGAGTAACTATGGCTACACCTTC. Residues: CASSSEQSNYGYTF.

J is TRBJ1-5 and V is TRBV4-1; maybe TRBD1 (6 bases). V dropped 0 bases and J dropped 4 bases, with 13 bases sitting between them. CDR1 is MGHRA, CDR2 YSYEKL, per germline. This CDR3 contains 16 residues. The DNA of the CDR3 is TGCGCCAGCAGCCAAGATCCAGGGGCGAAGAATCAGCCCCAGCATTTT. Its protein is CASSQDPGAKNQPQHF.

The chain employs TRBV7-2 and TRBJ2-3, with TRBD2 matching 8 bases. Germline V gene sequence: CDR1 SGHTA, CDR2 FQGNSA. The CDR3 covers 13 residues. The ends lost 3 bases at V and 7 bases at J; junction bases unmatched: 3. The CDR3 DNA sequence: TGTGCCAGCAGCTTCGGACTAGCTAATACGCAGTATTTT. Translation: CASSFGLANTQYF.

This chain joins TRBV6-6 and TRBJ1-4; D uncertain. The CDR3 is 16 amino acids. Germline CDR1 is MNHNY and CDR2 is SVGAGI (reference sequence). The V gene lost 7 bases and the J gene lost 0 bases, with 15 bases spanning the gap. CDR3 sequence (DNA): TGTGCCAGCATCCCCGGACTGAGGGCAACTAATGAAAAACTGTTTTTT. Protein: CASIPGLRATNEKLFF.

The rearrangement uses TRBV19 and TRBJ1-2; TRBD1 might be the D (6 bases). Looked up from germline, CDR1 is LNHDA and CDR2 is SQIVND (reference sequence). CDR3 length equals 14 residues. V gave up 5 bases and J gave up 3 bases, with 13 bases separating them. CDR3 sequence reads: CASSLRGPDYGYTF. CDR3 in DNA: TGTGCCAGTAGTCTCAGGGGCCCCGACTATGGCTACACCTTC.

On this clone itself: Other DNA sequences of this sample code for an identical CDR3. The chain joins TRBV27 to TRBJ2-5, with a possible D match to TRBD1 (6 bases). The germline CDR1 and CDR2 sequences are MNHEY and SMNVEV (reference sequence). The V gene lost 2 bases and the J gene lost 1 base, with 8 bases spanning the gap. CDR3 size: 14 residues. For the CDR3, the DNA is TGTGCCAGCAGTTTACTGGGGGCCCAAGAGACCCAGTACTTC. Translating it yields CASSLLGAQETQYF.

V gene TRBV18 combines with J gene TRBJ2-1, with TRBD2 identical over 8 bases. Germline values: CDR1 KGHSH, CDR2 LQKENI. After removal of 3 bases from V and 0 bases from J, the junction contained 4 bases not matched to a gene. The CDR3 consists of 16 residues. The CDR3 nucleotides are TGTGCCAGCTCACCCCTAGCGGGTAGCTCCTACAATGAGCAGTTCTTC. As protein: CASSPLAGSSYNEQFF. The variable domain in full, with the rest retrieved from reference TRBV18 and TRBJ2-1, is NAGVMQNPRHLVRRRGQEARLRCSPMKGHSHVYWYRQLPEEGLKFMVYLQKENIIDESGMPKERFSAEFPKEGPSILRIQQVVRGDSAAYFCASSPLAGSSYNEQFFGPGTRLTVL.

In nucleotides, the CDR3 is TGTGCCAGCAGCCCCTATCCAGCGGGTCGGTACGAGCAGTACTTC. It specifies CASSPYPAGRYEQYF. The rearrangement links TRBV6-5 to TRBJ2-7; weak D call: TRBD2 (6 bases). Trimming removed 6 bases from V and 4 bases from J, with 19 bases in between. CDR1 and CDR2 from the germline V gene are MNHEY and SVGAGI. The CDR3 loop spans 15 amino acids.

This clone has just a few counts. V and J are TRBV11-2 and TRBJ1-2; D gene unclear. The CDR3 runs 18 residues. The V and J ends lost 1 base and 2 bases respectively, with 20 bases between them. The germline V gene encodes CDR1 SGHAT and CDR2 FQNNGV. Here the CDR3 reads CASSLALPTQASNYGYTF. The DNA for the CDR3 is TGTGCCAGCAGCTTAGCCCTTCCTACGCAGGCTTCAAACTATGGCTACACCTTC.

The chain combines TRBV3-1 (or the pseudogene TRBV3-2) with TRBJ2-3; a weak D match, TRBD1 (6 bases). The V end lost 4 bases, the J end lost 1 base, and 18 bases lay between the germline ends. The CDR3 has 17 amino acids. CDR1 and CDR2 from the germline V gene are LGHDT and YNNKEL (reference sequence). The CDR3 loop reads CASSLDVTGLGTDTQYF. The CDR3 DNA reads TGTGCCAGCAGCCTCGACGTCACAGGGCTGGGCACAGATACGCAGTATTTT.

The chain couples TRBV11-2 to TRBJ2-1; 7 bases map to TRBD1. This CDR3 has 15 amino acids. Germline V gives CDR1 SGHAT, CDR2 FQNNGV. V was pared by 1 base and J by 7 bases, with 7 bases of the junction left unmatched. Here the CDR3 reads CASSLVATGRNEQFF. CDR3 DNA sequence: TGTGCCAGCAGCTTAGTCGCGACAGGGCGGAATGAGCAGTTCTTC.

As concerns this clone: This sample also contains other DNA sequences that code for the same CDR3. The rearrangement uses TRBV2 and TRBJ1-2; D is possibly TRBD1 (5 bases). The CDR3 covers 12 residues. Looked up from germline, CDR1 is SNHLY and CDR2 is FYNNEI. Deletions cut 4 bases from V and 5 bases from J, with 8 bases between. The CDR3 here is CASSGQSYGYTF. The DNA for the CDR3 is TGTGCCAGCAGTGGACAGTCTTATGGCTACACCTTC.

V usage is TRBV6-5 and J usage is TRBJ1-2; 8 bases are shared with TRBD1. The CDR3 runs 15 residues. The germline V gene has CDR1 MNHEY and CDR2 SVGAGI. Trimming at V came to 5 bases and at J to 1 base, leaving 6 bases not matched to a gene. The CDR3 region is CASSKKDRDNYGYTF. The CDR3 coding sequence is TGTGCCAGCAGTAAAAAGGACAGGGATAACTATGGCTACACCTTC.

This clone occurred a few times. V usage is TRBV9 and J usage is TRBJ1-2; TRBD1 matches 9 bases. Trimming took 3 bases from V and 4 from J; bases not matched to a gene: 4. From germline, CDR1 is SGDLS and CDR2 YYNGEE. The CDR3 runs 14 residues. CDR3 protein: CASSGTGGGYGYTF. CDR3 in DNA: TGTGCCAGCAGCGGAACAGGGGGCGGCTATGGCTACACCTTC.

The rearrangement uses TRBV3-1 (or the pseudogene TRBV3-2) and TRBJ2-1; D remains ambiguous. This CDR3 contains 13 residues. Trimming stripped 0 bases from V and 8 bases from J, with 8 bases between. Germline lookup yields CDR1 LGHDT and CDR2 YNNKEL (reference sequence). The CDR3 DNA reads as TGTGCCAGCAGCCAAGATCCGCGCGATGAGCAGTTCTTC. The encoded protein is CASSQDPRDEQFF.

The chain uses TRBV5-1 and TRBJ2-7, with D possibly TRBD1 on 6 matching bases. This CDR3 comprises 15 residues. The germline V and J ends were trimmed by 0 bases and 2 bases, with 12 bases remaining between them. CDR1 SGHRS and CDR2 YFSETQ come from the germline V gene. The CDR3 spells CASSLAGGWTYEQYF. CDR3 in DNA: TGCGCCAGCAGCTTGGCTGGGGGCTGGACCTACGAGCAGTACTTC.

The chain couples TRBV27 to TRBJ1-2; D perhaps matches TRBD1 (5 bases). V lost 2 bases, J lost 7 bases, and 11 bases lay in between. Germline V lookup: CDR1 MNHEY, CDR2 SMNVEV (reference sequence). CDR3 length: 13 amino acids. As DNA, the CDR3 is TGTGCCAGCAGTTTACGGGGGGGAGGTGGCTACACCTTC. Translation: CASSLRGGGGYTF.

This chain uses TRBV11-2 with TRBJ2-7; 9 bases align to TRBD1. Germline V gene lookup returns CDR1 SGHAT and CDR2 FQNNGV. This CDR3 region has 13 residues. Trimming removed 6 bases from V and 3 bases from J; junction bases left unmatched: 3. The CDR3 DNA reads as TGTGCCAGCAGTGGACAGGGGCTCTACGAGCAGTACTTC. This codes for CASSGQGLYEQYF.

This chain joins TRBV4-3 and TRBJ2-7; TRBD2 is a possible D gene (5 bases). The CDR3 extends over 13 amino acids. V was clipped by 4 bases and J by 2 bases, with 9 bases between them. Germline CDR1 reads LGHNA; CDR2 reads YSLEER. CDR3 sequence (DNA): TGCGCCAGCAGCCCAGGACTTACCTACGAGCAGTACTTC. It codes for CASSPGLTYEQYF.

This clone has a single count. This sequence joins TRBV14 and TRBJ2-4, with D hard to call. Germline CDR1 is SGHDN and CDR2 is FVKESK. The V end lost 1 base, the J end lost 2 bases, and 12 bases lay between the germline ends. The CDR3 runs to 16 residues. The CDR3 DNA follows: TGTGCCAGCAGCCAAGGCTCAGACTTCACCAAAAACATTCAGTACTTC. Translating gives CASSQGSDFTKNIQYF. The full variable domain, its missing parts supplied by reference TRBV14 and TRBJ2-4, is EAGVTQFPSHSVIEKGQTVTLRCDPISGHDNLYWYRRVMGKEIKFLLHFVKESKQDESGMPNNRFLAERTGGTYSTLKVQPAELEDSGVYFCASSQGSDFTKNIQYFGAGTRLSVL.

The CDR3 protein is CASRSRGEQYF. CDR3 DNA sequence: TGTGCCAGCAGGTCGAGGGGGGAGCAGTACTTC. The J gene is TRBJ2-7, the V gene TRBV12-3 or TRBV12-4; possible D gene TRBD1, 6 bases. CDR3 length: 11 residues. Trimming left V 6 bases short and J 7 bases short, with 10 bases between.

V usage is TRBV19 and J usage is TRBJ2-1; D is ambiguous. Trimming took off 5 bases at V and 5 bases at J, with 10 bases between the two ends. CDR3 length equals 13 residues. Per germline, CDR1 LNHDA and CDR2 SQIVND (reference sequence). CDR3 sequence (DNA): TGTGCCAGTAGTCAACTCGCAAACAATGAGCAGTTCTTC. Protein: CASSQLANNEQFF.

The chain is built from TRBV28 and TRBJ1-6; D may be TRBD1 (5 bases). The CDR3 extends over 15 amino acids. Germline CDR1 is MDHEN and CDR2 is SYDVKM. V lost 0 bases and J 7 bases, leaving 10 bases between the germline ends. The CDR3 sequence: CASSLWGRVNSPLHF. In DNA, the CDR3 is TGTGCCAGCAGTTTATGGGGCAGGGTGAATTCACCCCTCCACTTT.

The rearrangement links TRBV2 to TRBJ2-1, with 7 bases aligning to TRBD1. CDR3 length equals 14 residues. The germline V gene encodes CDR1 SNHLY and CDR2 FYNNEI. Trimming cost V 6 bases and J 1 base; bases outside gene matches: 3. CDR3 DNA: TGTGCCAGCAGCATACAGGGGTCCTACAATGAGCAGTTCTTC. This encodes CASSIQGSYNEQFF.

The chain joins TRBV7-2 to TRBJ2-1; 7 bases are a match to TRBD1. V lost 4 bases to trimming and J lost 8 bases; unmatched junction nucleotides: 5. CDR3 length: 13 residues. Looked up from germline, CDR1 is SGHTA and CDR2 is FQGNSA. The CDR3 DNA is TGTGCCAGCAGCTCCTACAGGGGTGATGAGCAGTTCTTC. It specifies CASSSYRGDEQFF. Full variable domain (rest looked up from reference TRBV7-2 and TRBJ2-1): GAGVSQSPSNKVTEKGKDVELRCDPISGHTALYWYRQSLGQGLEFLIYFQGNSAPDKSGLPSDRFSAERTGGSVSTLTIQRTQQEDSAVYLCASSSYRGDEQFFGPGTRLTVL.

The chain carries TRBV7-3 and TRBJ1-2; TRBD1 aligns across 8 bases. V gave up 0 bases and J gave up 7 bases; unmatched junction bases: 10. The CDR3 loop spans 16 amino acids. Germline CDR1 and CDR2: SGHTA and FQGTGA. CDR3 coding DNA: TGTGCCAGCAGCTTAACGGGACGCGGGGACAGGTTTGGCTACACCTTC. This encodes CASSLTGRGDRFGYTF.

This sequence joins TRBV7-6 and TRBJ2-1; 8 nucleotides match TRBD1. After removal of 1 base from V and 9 bases from J, the junction contained 17 bases not matched to a gene. This CDR3 region has 18 residues. Germline V gene lookup returns CDR1 SGHVS and CDR2 FNYEAQ. CDR3 sequence (DNA): TGTGCCAGCAGCTTAGTACGGGCGGGGACAGGTTGGTGGAGTGAGCAGTTCTTC. Translated: CASSLVRAGTGWWSEQFF.

This clone turned up a few times. The genes are TRBV19 and TRBJ1-2; no clear D gene. Germline CDR1 is LNHDA and CDR2 is SQIVND (reference sequence). The CDR3 extends over 12 amino acids. V lost 1 base to trimming and J lost 8 bases, with 8 bases between them. CDR3 coding DNA: TGTGCCAGTAGTATAGGGGCTGGAGGCTACACCTTC. Its protein product is CASSIGAGGYTF.